This TCR beta chain comes out of a study of OX40 agonist ivuxolimab in advanced cancers. The overall study: Patients assigned to dose escalation were diagnosed with hepatocellular carcinoma, melanoma, renal cell or head and neck cancer. Earlier anti-PD-1, anti-PD-L1 or anti-CTLA-4 therapy was permitted; less than 50% had received some. Notes on the study in general: CD8+ T cells showed, on average, more clonal expansion than CD4+ cells.

Points on this clone: Its antigen is still unknown.

Clones were sequenced by immunoSEQ multiplex PCR, and TCRdb holds only the in-frame ones, with some missing. Here the sample spans about 35,000 clones, 84% being singletons. The length of the CDR3 is 13 residues. The germline V gene has CDR1 ENHRY and CDR2 SYGVKD. V dropped 6 bases and J dropped 2 bases, with 10 bases sitting between them. The chain uses TRBV10-3 and TRBJ2-5, with D possibly called TRBD1 or TRBD2 (5 bases each). The sequence came from an adult with an advanced solid tumor such as melanoma, head and neck, liver or kidney cancer. Sequenced here: CD4+ or CD8+ T cells sorted from blood, sampled in a trial of the OX40 agonist ivuxolimab. The CDR3 bases are TGTGCCATCAGCGCCAGGGAGCAAGAGACCCAGTACTTC. Translation: CAISAREQETQYF.